Listed here are 21 T cell receptor beta chains from one sample, sequenced in a study of T cell responses to AZD1222 COVID-19 vaccine. Only in-frame clones appear in the TCRdb table, and some are missing; sequencing was by immunoSEQ multiplex PCR. Altogether some 110,000 clones are present, around 90% being singletons, with the ten largest covering 3.5%. Source: peripheral blood, taken 28 days after the second AZD1222 dose. These receptor sequences come from an adult who received the AZD1222 COVID-19 vaccine.

The rearrangement joins TRBV4-3 to TRBJ2-7; 7 nucleotides align to TRBD2. Trimming took 1 base from V and 1 from J; bases not matched to a gene: 7. The V gene's germline CDR1 is LGHNA and CDR2 YSLEER. This CDR3 region has 16 residues. The CDR3 nucleotides read TGCGCCAGCAGCCAAGTTTCCGGGGGAGGGTCCTACGAGCAGTACTTC. This translates into CASSQVSGGGSYEQYF.

The rearrangement uses TRBV10-2 and TRBJ1-1, with D perhaps matching TRBD1 (6 bases). CDR3 size: 13 residues. Germline lookup yields CDR1 WSHSY and CDR2 SAAADI. The V and J ends lost 0 bases and 11 bases respectively, with 13 bases between them. CDR3 protein: CASSESYQGTAFF. CDR3 nucleotide sequence: TGCGCCAGCAGTGAGTCTTATCAGGGGACGGCTTTCTTT.

The V call is TRBV20-1, the J call TRBJ1-1; the D gene is possibly TRBD1 (5 bases). V was pared by 6 bases and J by 9 bases, with 14 bases between. The CDR3 has 11 amino acids. Looked up from germline, CDR1 is DFQATT and CDR2 is SNEGSKA (reference sequence). The CDR3 bases are TGCAGTGCCATTGACAGCCCTCAAGCTTTCTTT. Protein product: CSAIDSPQAFF.

CDR3 coding DNA: TGCGCCAGCAGCCAAGGGGCAACAGGGACTTTCAACTATGGCTACACCTTC. It is translated as CASSQGATGTFNYGYTF. V gene TRBV4-3 combines with J gene TRBJ1-2; tentatively, D is TRBD1 (6 bases). Germline-derived CDR1 and CDR2 are LGHNA and YSLEER. The CDR3 is 17 residues long. Deletions cut 1 base from V and 2 bases from J, with 17 bases between.

The chain carries TRBV7-9 and TRBJ2-7; D possibly matches TRBD1 or TRBD2 (7 bases each). Trimming left V 0 bases short and J 4 bases short, with 19 bases between. In germline, CDR1 is SEHNR, CDR2 FQNEAQ (reference sequence). The CDR3 is 17 amino acids. The CDR3: CASSLALTGQGGYEQYF. The DNA for the CDR3 is TGTGCCAGCAGCTTAGCGCTGACCGGCCAGGGGGGGTACGAGCAGTACTTC. The full variable domain, rest sourced from reference TRBV7-9 and TRBJ2-7, is DTGVSQNPRHKITKRGQNVTFRCDPISEHNRLYWYRQTLGQGPEFLTYFQNEAQLEKSRLLSDRFSAERPKGSFSTLEIQRTEQGDSAMYLCASSLALTGQGGYEQYFGPGTRLTVT.

This chain connects TRBV6-2 or TRBV6-3 to TRBJ1-5; 8 bases are shared with TRBD1. The CDR3 sequence is 17 residues long. Germline V gene data show CDR1 as MNHEY and CDR2 as SVGEGT. V gave up 3 bases and J gave up 4 bases; unmatched junction bases: 11. The CDR3 sequence: CASSYPVGQGLNQPQHF. In DNA, the CDR3 is TGTGCCAGCAGTTATCCGGTCGGACAGGGCCTTAATCAGCCCCAGCATTTT.

V gene TRBV19 combines with J gene TRBJ2-1, with D tentatively TRBD2 (5 bases). Germline lookup yields CDR1 LNHDA and CDR2 SQIVND (reference sequence). V gave up 3 bases and J gave up 2 bases, with 11 bases separating them. This CDR3 contains 15 residues. DNA of the CDR3: TGTGCCAGTAGTATTGGTGGGAGCGCCTACAATGAGCAGTTCTTC. The encoded protein is CASSIGGSAYNEQFF.

This chain connects TRBV10-3 to TRBJ1-6; perhaps TRBD1 as D (6 bases). CDR3 length: 14 amino acids. The germline V gene encodes CDR1 ENHRY and CDR2 SYGVKD. The CDR3 loop reads CASGAGTMNSPLHF. The CDR3 DNA reads as TGTGCATCGGGGGCAGGGACGATGAATTCACCCCTCCACTTT.

The chain recombines TRBV6-2 or TRBV6-3 with TRBJ2-1, with 13 bases matching TRBD2. The V gene's germline CDR1 is MNHEY and CDR2 SVGEGT. The J segment lost 7 bases and the V segment lost 2 bases, leaving 17 bases of the junction unmatched. CDR3 length: 20 residues. DNA for the CDR3: TGTGCCAGCAGTTACCTCCCCGGGACAAACGGACTAGCGGGAGAAAATGAGCAGTTCTTC. This codes for CASSYLPGTNGLAGENEQFF.

This clone showed up just a few times. The chain links TRBV7-9 to TRBJ2-1, with D possibly being TRBD1 (5 bases). Trimming took off 3 bases at V and 7 bases at J, with 10 bases between the two ends. Germline loops: CDR1 SEHNR, CDR2 FQNEAQ (reference sequence). There are 13 residues in the CDR3. DNA of the CDR3: TGTGCCAGCAGCTTTGGGGCTCGGAATGAGCAGTTCTTC. This encodes CASSFGARNEQFF.

The chain has TRBV4-3 and TRBJ1-1, with D hard to call. V lost 0 bases to trimming and J lost 5 bases, with 7 bases between them. CDR3 length equals 13 residues. CDR1 LGHNA and CDR2 YSLEER come from the germline V gene. The CDR3 nucleotides read TGCGCCAGCAGCCAAGATCGGAGAACTGAAGCTTTCTTT. As protein: CASSQDRRTEAFF.

The chain uses TRBV3-1 (or the pseudogene TRBV3-2) and TRBJ2-3; D not resolved. V was pared by 0 bases and J by 8 bases, with 6 bases between. Germline V lookup: CDR1 LGHDT, CDR2 YNNKEL (reference sequence). CDR3 length: 12 amino acids. This chain's CDR3 is CASSQDRSTQYF. CDR3 coding DNA: TGTGCCAGCAGCCAAGACCGGAGTACGCAGTATTTT.

The chain is built from TRBV6-1 and TRBJ1-6, with TRBD1 identical over 9 bases. This CDR3 is built from 14 residues. The germline V gene encodes CDR1 MNHNS and CDR2 SASEGT. Trimming took 11 bases from V and 6 from J; bases not matched to a gene: 8. CDR3 loop: CACYGQGINSPLHF. The CDR3 coding sequence is TGTGCCTGCTACGGACAGGGGATTAATTCACCCCTCCACTTT.

The chain joins TRBV28 to TRBJ2-7; TRBD1 agrees at 9 bases. Germline CDR1 and CDR2: MDHEN and SYDVKM. This CDR3 has 12 residues. V lost 8 bases and J lost 4; bases outside the gene matches: 3. The CDR3 loop reads CASRDRVYEQYF. The CDR3 DNA reads TGTGCCAGCCGGGACAGGGTGTACGAGCAGTACTTC. The full variable domain, completed using reference TRBV28 and TRBJ2-7, is DVKVTQSSRYLVKRTGEKVFLECVQDMDHENMFWYRQDPGLGLRLIYFSYDVKMKEKGDIPEGYSVSREKKERFSLILESASTNQTSMYLCASRDRVYEQYFGPGTRLTVT.

The rearrangement joins TRBV30 to TRBJ1-3; D is undetermined. CDR1 GTSNPN and CDR2 SVGIG come from the germline V gene (reference sequence). Trimming removed 3 bases at V and 8 bases at J, with 8 bases between. The CDR3 is made up of 11 amino acids. CDR3 DNA sequence: TGTGCCTGGAGATTTACGGACACCATATATTTT. Amino acids: CAWRFTDTIYF.

V gene TRBV7-9 combines with J gene TRBJ2-5; 14 bases align to TRBD2. V shed 5 bases and J 0 bases; nucleotides not matched to a gene: 8. The CDR3 length is 18 residues. Germline lookup yields CDR1 SEHNR and CDR2 FQNEAQ (reference sequence). CDR3 sequence: CASSPRLAGGPDQETQYF. The CDR3 DNA reads as TGTGCCAGCAGCCCTAGACTAGCGGGGGGGCCGGACCAAGAGACCCAGTACTTC.

The chain joins TRBV5-1 to TRBJ1-5, with D uncertain. Germline V CDR1 and CDR2: SGHRS, YFSETQ. The CDR3 totals 15 residues. Trimming stripped 0 bases from V and 0 bases from J, with 7 bases between. The CDR3 reads CASSLGGSSNQPQHF. In nucleotides, the CDR3 is TGCGCCAGCAGCTTGGGTGGATCTAGCAATCAGCCCCAGCATTTT. Variable domain in full (rest from reference TRBV5-1 and TRBJ1-5): KAGVTQTPRYLIKTRGQQVTLSCSPISGHRSVSWYQQTPGQGLQFLFEYFSETQRNKGNFPGRFSGRQFSNSRSEMNVSTLELGDSALYLCASSLGGSSNQPQHFGDGTRLSIL.

The chain combines TRBV11-2 with TRBJ2-7; a possible D gene is TRBD1 (6 bases). The V gene lost 4 bases and the J gene lost 2 bases, with 21 bases spanning the gap. The germline V gene has CDR1 SGHAT and CDR2 FQNNGV. This CDR3 is built from 17 residues. CDR3: CASSSDRSSGLAYEQYF. DNA of the CDR3: TGTGCCAGCAGCTCAGACAGGTCGAGCGGTTTGGCCTACGAGCAGTACTTC.

The chain combines TRBV7-8 with TRBJ2-5; 14 nucleotides match TRBD2. The germline gives CDR1 SGHVS, CDR2 FQNEAQ. Germline trimming cut 5 bases from V and 3 bases from J; bases unmatched to any gene: 5. The CDR3 covers 16 residues. CDR3 in amino acids: CASSRGLAGGKETQYF. DNA for the CDR3: TGTGCCAGCAGCCGAGGACTAGCGGGGGGTAAAGAGACCCAGTACTTC. Filled out from reference TRBV7-8 and TRBJ2-5, the complete variable domain reads GAGVSQSPRYKVAKRGQDVALRCDPISGHVSLFWYQQALGQGPEFLTYFQNEAQLDKSGLPSDRFFAERPEGSVSTLKIQRTQQEDSAVYLCASSRGLAGGKETQYFGPGTRLLVL.

This rearrangement joins TRBV28 to TRBJ2-7; D is perhaps TRBD2 (6 bases). The CDR3 runs to 15 residues. Germline V lookup: CDR1 MDHEN, CDR2 SYDVKM. The V and J ends lost 5 bases and 4 bases respectively, with 18 bases between them. Here the CDR3 DNA reads TGTGCCAGCAGTGCCCGACTGGGGGGAAGGTACGAGCAGTACTTC. This codes for CASSARLGGRYEQYF.

The rearrangement joins TRBV18 to TRBJ2-7; 9 bases line up with TRBD2. The CDR3 sequence is 16 residues long. Germline V gene data show CDR1 as KGHSH and CDR2 as LQKENI. Trimming removed 3 bases from V and 2 bases from J; junction bases left unmatched: 8. The CDR3 nucleotides are TGTGCCAGCTCACCCGCACTAGCGGGTGGTACCTACGAGCAGTACTTC. It yields the protein CASSPALAGGTYEQYF.